These T cell receptor beta chains were read from a single sample in a study of beta chain features in type 1 diabetes. TCRdb's table, derived via immunoSEQ multiplex PCR, lists solely in-frame clones and lacks some. The data show about 360,000 clones, with roughly 12% seen just once and 0.01% held by the top ten. Sequenced material: naive CD4+ T cells from blood. These receptors all stem from a woman younger than 35 with type 1 diabetes. Both conserved end residues are part of each CDR3.

TRBV15,TRBJ2-5,CATSRRPRETQYF
TRBV28,TRBJ2-6,CASTAGGRFAGANVLTF
TRBV6-1,TRBJ2-1,CASSVQFQGHSYNEQFF
TRBV7-2,TRBJ2-7,CASSLARGLTYEQYF
TRBV29-1,TRBJ1-2,CSVGRLLTLGDYGYTF
TRBV5-1,TRBJ2-1,CASSLGRAGGDEQFF
TRBV10-3,TRBJ1-6,CAISGDRAGSPLHF
TRBV7-9,TRBJ2-2,CASSLQAGNTGELFF
TRBV29-1,TRBJ2-7,CSSLGHEAGEQYF
TRBV27,TRBJ1-1,CASTGWTEAFF
TRBV29-1,TRBJ2-7,CSVGLGGGTLSYEQYF
TRBV27,TRBJ2-7,CASSLGHLYEQYF
TRBV9,TRBJ2-2,CASSVEAGVAGELFF
TRBV5-1,TRBJ2-3,CASSLERSTDTQYF